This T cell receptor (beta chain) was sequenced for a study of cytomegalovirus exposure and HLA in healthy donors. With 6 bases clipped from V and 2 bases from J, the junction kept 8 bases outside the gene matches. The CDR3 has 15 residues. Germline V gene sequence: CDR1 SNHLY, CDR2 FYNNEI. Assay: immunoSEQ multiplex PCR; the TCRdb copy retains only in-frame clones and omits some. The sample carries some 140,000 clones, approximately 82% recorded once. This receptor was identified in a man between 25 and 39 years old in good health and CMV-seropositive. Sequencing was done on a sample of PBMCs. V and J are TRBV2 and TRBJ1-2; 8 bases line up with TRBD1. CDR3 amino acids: CASREPRGLNYGYTF. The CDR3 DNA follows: TGTGCCAGCAGAGAACCCAGGGGGCTGAACTATGGCTACACCTTC.